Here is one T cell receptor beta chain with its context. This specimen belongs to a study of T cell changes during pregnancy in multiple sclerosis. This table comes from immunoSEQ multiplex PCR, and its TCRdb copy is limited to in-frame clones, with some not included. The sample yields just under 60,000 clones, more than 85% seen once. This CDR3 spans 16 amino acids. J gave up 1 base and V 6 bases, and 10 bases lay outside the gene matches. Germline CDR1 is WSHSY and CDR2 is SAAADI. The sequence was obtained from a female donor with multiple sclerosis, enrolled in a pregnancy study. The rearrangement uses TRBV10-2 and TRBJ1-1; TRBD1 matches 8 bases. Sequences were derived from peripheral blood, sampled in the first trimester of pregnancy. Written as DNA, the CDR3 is TGCGCCAGCAGCGAACAGGACAGGGATCGGAACACTGAAGCTTTCTTT. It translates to CASSEQDRDRNTEAFF.